This is a list of T cell receptor beta chains from one sample in a study of shared clonotypes between healthy human individuals. Clones were sequenced by immunoSEQ multiplex PCR, and TCRdb holds only the in-frame ones, with some missing. Of over 2,000,000 clones in the sample, 90% to 95% were seen once. The sequenced sample consisted of naive CD8+ T cells from PBMCs. Source of these receptors: a man between 18 and 35 years old in good health. Some clones in this sample may be carry-over from other donors' samples. Each CDR3 is given with its conserved first and last residue. The order of the fields is clone size, J gene, D gene, V gene, CDR3 DNA, CDR3 protein. A D gene is named only where the DNA matches it firmly. The size of a clone is reported for some rows only, either as once, few or many, or as a class for expanded clones.

abundance: .
j_gene: TRBJ2-1
d_gene: .
v_gene: TRBV29-1
CDR3nt: TGCAGCGCGTACGGGGCGAACAATGAGCAGTTCTTC
CDR3aa: CSAYGANNEQFF

abundance: .
j_gene: TRBJ1-2
d_gene: TRBD1
v_gene: TRBV30
CDR3nt: TGTGCCTGGAATCACAGGGGGGGTTATGGCTACACCTTC
CDR3aa: CAWNHRGGYGYTF

abundance: .
j_gene: TRBJ1-5
d_gene: .
v_gene: TRBV21-1
CDR3nt: TGTGCCAGCAGCAAAGCCGGCGGAGACAATCAGCCCCAGCATTTT
CDR3aa: CASSKAGGDNQPQHF

abundance: .
j_gene: TRBJ2-5
d_gene: .
v_gene: TRBV6-5
CDR3nt: TGTGCCAGCAGGCTCACAAGCTCTGGGGGAGAGACCCAGTACTTC
CDR3aa: CASRLTSSGGETQYF

abundance: .
j_gene: TRBJ1-1
d_gene: .
v_gene: TRBV2
CDR3nt: TGTGCCAGCAGACTACAGGGCTCTGAAGCTTTCTTT
CDR3aa: CASRLQGSEAFF

abundance: .
j_gene: TRBJ1-4
d_gene: .
v_gene: TRBV4-1
CDR3nt: TGCGCCAGCAGCCAGCCCAGGGAGGCCCTCGATCCCCTAATGAAAAAACTGTTTTTT
CDR3aa: CASSQPREALDPLMKKLFF

abundance: .
j_gene: TRBJ2-7
d_gene: .
v_gene: TRBV25-1
CDR3nt: TGTGCCAGCAGTGAAGTTGGGTTATACGAGCAGTACTTC
CDR3aa: CASSEVGLYEQYF

abundance: .
j_gene: TRBJ1-5
d_gene: .
v_gene: TRBV28
CDR3nt: TGTGCCAGCAGTTTCCTGAGTGGGGGGCATCAGCCCCAGCATTTT
CDR3aa: CASSFLSGGHQPQHF

abundance: .
j_gene: TRBJ2-5
d_gene: TRBD1
v_gene: TRBV27
CDR3nt: TGTGCCAGCAGTTTAGTACGGACAGGGGGTCCGGTCCAAGAGACCCAGTACTTC
CDR3aa: CASSLVRTGGPVQETQYF

abundance: once
j_gene: TRBJ2-1
d_gene: .
v_gene: TRBV10-3
CDR3nt: TGTGCCATCGGAGGGACAGAACCTTCCTACAATGAGCAGTTCTTC
CDR3aa: CAIGGTEPSYNEQFF

abundance: few
j_gene: TRBJ2-2
d_gene: .
v_gene: TRBV2
CDR3nt: TGTGCCAGCAGTGAGTGGGAGCTGTTTTTT
CDR3aa: CASSEWELFF

abundance: .
j_gene: TRBJ1-5
d_gene: TRBD1
v_gene: TRBV2
CDR3nt: TGTGCCAGCACCCCCGAGGGGACAGGCGCCTTCAATCAGCCCCAGCATTTT
CDR3aa: CASTPEGTGAFNQPQHF

abundance: .
j_gene: TRBJ2-1
d_gene: .
v_gene: TRBV27
CDR3nt: TGTGCCAGCAGTTTATCAGTGGCCCCCAATGAGCAGTTCTTC
CDR3aa: CASSLSVAPNEQFF

abundance: .
j_gene: TRBJ2-7
d_gene: .
v_gene: TRBV27
CDR3nt: TGTGCCAGCAGTTTAGTCCCGGCGAGCTCCTACGAGCAGTACTTC
CDR3aa: CASSLVPASSYEQYF

abundance: .
j_gene: TRBJ1-2
d_gene: TRBD1
v_gene: TRBV28
CDR3nt: TGTGCCAGCAGTTTGACAGGGAGCCTGTTTGACTATGGCTACACCTTC
CDR3aa: CASSLTGSLFDYGYTF

abundance: once
j_gene: TRBJ2-3
d_gene: TRBD2
v_gene: TRBV10-1
CDR3nt: TGCGCCAGCAGTGTTCGCGGGAGGAGGACAGATACGCAGTATTTT
CDR3aa: CASSVRGRRTDTQYF

abundance: .
j_gene: TRBJ2-1
d_gene: .
v_gene: TRBV15
CDR3nt: TGTGCCACCAGCAGCGACCTAACCCTCAATGAGCAGTTCTTC
CDR3aa: CATSSDLTLNEQFF

abundance: .
j_gene: TRBJ1-1
d_gene: .
v_gene: TRBV19
CDR3nt: TGTGCCAGTAGTATTGAGGCGGGGGGATGGACTGAAGCTTTCTTT
CDR3aa: CASSIEAGGWTEAFF